This T cell receptor (beta chain) appears in the sequencing data of a study of cytomegalovirus exposure and HLA in healthy donors. Across the whole study: The use of the same platform for the approximately 110 validation repertoires and the roughly 700 first-cohort repertoires was reported by a later analysis. Findings and caveats of the study: The authors listed about 170 TCR beta chains as cytomegalovirus-associated. Specificity for CMV antigens was confirmed in vitro for a few of the CMV-associated chains. For most TCR sequences rarity was the rule, although some public TCRs occurred in many donors.

For this clone: No antigen is known for it.

The CDR3 covers 12 residues. The junction had 3 bases not matched to a gene; V was cut back by 4 bases and J by 4 bases. Germline V gene lookup returns CDR1 SQVTM and CDR2 ANQGSEA. Data came from immunoSEQ multiplex PCR; TCRdb stores just in-frame clones and leaves some out. The sample has over 50,000 clones, 95% to 97% seen once. Sequences were obtained from PBMCs. The TCR sequence derives from a woman aged 18-29 years in good health and CMV-seronegative. V is TRBV29-1 and J is TRBJ2-7, with TRBD1 matching 8 bases. Here the CDR3 reads CSVVGDRYEQYF. The CDR3 DNA is TGCAGCGTTGTGGGGGACAGGTACGAGCAGTACTTC.